This T cell receptor beta chain was recovered during a study of cytomegalovirus exposure and HLA in healthy donors. A multiplex PCR was run with 60 Vbeta primers and 13 Jbeta primers. The data were produced by immunoSEQ multiplex PCR, yet TCRdb's version contains in-frame clones alone and is incomplete. This sample has some 190,000 clones, with 70% to 80% found just once. This clone was observed a single time. What it binds is not known. Losses at the gene ends were 4 bases for V and 6 bases for J; bases not matched to a gene: 4. Germline V CDR1 and CDR2: GTSNPN, SVGIG (reference sequence). CDR3 length equals 13 residues. Study-level results: Looking again later, the authors saw that most CMV-associated TCR beta chains seemed HLA-restricted. A missense DCLRE1C variant was associated with V- and J-gene trimming of TCR beta chains in a later analysis, and an independent cohort replicated the association.

Sequencing was performed on PBMCs. The chain links TRBV30 to TRBJ2-1; TRBD2 agrees at 9 bases. The receptor was isolated from a man between 18 and 35 years old in good health and CMV-seronegative. CDR3 DNA sequence: TGTGCCTGGAAGGGCGGGAGGGCCAATGAGCAGTTCTTC. Its translation is CAWKGGRANEQFF. Filled out from reference TRBV30 and TRBJ2-1, the complete variable domain reads SQTIHQWPATLVQPVGSPLSLECTVEGTSNPNLYWYRQAAGRGLQLLFYSVGIGQISSEVPQNLSASRPQDRQFILSSKKLLLSDSGFYLCAWKGGRANEQFFGPGTRLTVL.